This TCR beta chain was retrieved from a study of T cell responses to AZD1222 COVID-19 vaccine. Sequenced by immunoSEQ multiplex PCR; TCRdb stores in-frame clones only, minus some. The table has roughly 200,000 clones, roughly 92% seen once; the top ten hold about 3.5%. From germline, CDR1 is SGHTA and CDR2 FQGNSA. The CDR3 spans 16 residues. The V gene lost 2 bases and the J gene lost 2 bases, with 13 bases spanning the gap. About this clone itself: What it binds is unknown.

General study points: A mostly white British donor set with more females was recruited, and clonal diversity was possibly underestimated. Spike-specific TCR repertoires showed rising breadth and depth after two AZD1222 doses. Just 6 or 7 people given AZD1222 tested seropositive at baseline.

This sequence originates from an adult who received the MenACWY meningococcal vaccine as a control. Specimen: peripheral blood, collected 28 days after the second dose of the MenACWY control vaccine. The gene calls are TRBV7-2 and TRBJ1-5; D may be TRBD1 (6 bases). CDR3 nucleotides: TGTGCCAGCAGCTTATTGACAGGTGAGGGCAATCAGCCCCAGCATTTT. Its translation is CASSLLTGEGNQPQHF.